Below, 27 T cell receptor beta chains from the same sample are listed, as sequenced in a study of blood T cell repertoires in COVID-19. Sequenced by immunoSEQ multiplex PCR; TCRdb stores in-frame clones only, minus some. This sample yields fewer than 200,000 clones, of which 80% are seen a single time; about 6.5% belongs to the top ten. Material for sequencing was peripheral blood. These receptor sequences come from a man between 65 and 79 years old with active or convalescent COVID-19.

The J gene is TRBJ1-5, the V gene TRBV2, with D tentatively TRBD1 (5 bases). CDR3 length: 14 amino acids. Germline V gene sequence: CDR1 SNHLY, CDR2 FYNNEI. V lost 3 bases and J 7 bases, leaving 13 bases between the germline ends. The CDR3 bases are TGTGCCAGCAGTGACTGGGGCGCGGACCAGCCCCAGCATTTT. Protein product: CASSDWGADQPQHF.

The chain combines TRBV6-2 or TRBV6-3 with TRBJ1-5; 8 bases are a match to TRBD1. The CDR3 runs to 14 residues. V lost 8 bases, J lost 2 bases, and 5 bases stayed unmatched. Germline assignment: CDR1 MNHEY and CDR2 SVGEGT. CDR3 protein: CASGQTGGNQPQHF. In DNA, the CDR3 is TGTGCCAGCGGCCAGACAGGGGGCAATCAGCCCCAGCATTTT.

V gene TRBV28 combines with J gene TRBJ1-2; TRBD1 matches 9 bases. Germline V gene lookup returns CDR1 MDHEN and CDR2 SYDVKM. The CDR3 spans 14 residues. Unmatched junction bases numbered 3, after V lost 5 bases and J lost 2 bases. The CDR3 region has the DNA TGTGCCAGCAGTCCGGGACAGGGCAACTATGGCTACACCTTC. The encoded protein is CASSPGQGNYGYTF.

In nucleotides, the CDR3 is TGCGCCAGCAGCGTGACAGTAACCGGGGAGCTGTTTTTT. Protein: CASSVTVTGELFF. V gene TRBV5-1 combines with J gene TRBJ2-2, with D possibly being TRBD1 (5 bases). The CDR3 is 13 residues long. Trimming shortened V by 4 bases and J by 5 bases, and 9 bases separated the two germline ends. Germline V gene data show CDR1 as SGHRS and CDR2 as YFSETQ.

CDR3 amino acids: CASTLSETGNEQFF. Written as DNA, the CDR3 is TGTGCCTCCACTCTCTCGGAGACGGGCAATGAGCAGTTCTTC. This rearrangement joins TRBV2 to TRBJ2-1; unclear D gene. The CDR3 loop spans 14 amino acids. Between the trimmed V and J ends, which lost 11 bases and 6 bases, there was a span of 20 bases. The germline CDR1 and CDR2 sequences are SNHLY and FYNNEI.

The chain carries TRBV3-1 (or the pseudogene TRBV3-2) and TRBJ1-1, with D unclear. Trimming left V 1 base short and J 4 bases short, with 10 bases between. The CDR3 length is 14 residues. Germline values: CDR1 LGHDT, CDR2 YNNKEL (reference sequence). This chain's CDR3 is CASSQGAGSTEAFF. In DNA, the CDR3 is TGTGCCAGCAGCCAAGGAGCGGGTTCCACTGAAGCTTTCTTT.

This sequence joins TRBV6-1 and TRBJ2-1; D is undetermined. The CDR3 loop spans 17 amino acids. CDR1 is MNHNS, CDR2 SASEGT, per germline. The V end lost 3 bases, the J end lost 5 bases, and 20 bases lay between the germline ends. CDR3 protein: CASSERRGAGSNNEQFF. As DNA, the CDR3 is TGTGCCAGCAGTGAGAGACGAGGCGCTGGCTCTAACAATGAGCAGTTCTTC.

The chain joins TRBV2 to TRBJ1-5, with 7 nucleotides matching TRBD1. Germline V gene data show CDR1 as SNHLY and CDR2 as FYNNEI. V was clipped by 6 bases and J by 6 bases; unmatched bases: 11. The CDR3 is 15 residues long. CDR3 protein: CASRGVQGKGQPQHF. In nucleotides, the CDR3 is TGTGCCAGCAGGGGAGTACAGGGGAAAGGTCAGCCCCAGCATTTT. The whole variable domain, filled in from reference TRBV2 and TRBJ1-5, reads EPEVTQTPSHQVTQMGQEVILRCVPISNHLYFYWYRQILGQKVEFLVSFYNNEISEKSEIFDDQFSVERPDGSNFTLKIRSTKLEDSAMYFCASRGVQGKGQPQHFGDGTRLSIL.

The chain combines TRBV6-5 with TRBJ2-2; TRBD2 matches 9 bases. Germline V lookup: CDR1 MNHEY, CDR2 SVGAGI. The trim removed 2 bases at V and 4 bases at J, leaving 5 bases unmatched. This CDR3 comprises 16 residues. The CDR3 bases are TGTGCCAGCAGTTACCAACCGGGACTAGCCACCGGGGAGCTGTTTTTT. Translating it yields CASSYQPGLATGELFF.

V gene TRBV24-1 combines with J gene TRBJ2-1, with no clear D. The CDR3 sequence is 17 residues long. Trimming pared 2 bases from V and 0 bases from J, leaving 13 bases between. Germline V gene sequence: CDR1 KGHDR, CDR2 SFDVKD. As DNA, the CDR3 is TGTGCCACCAGTGATTCGGCTCACAGCCTCTCCTACAATGAGCAGTTCTTC. It translates to CATSDSAHSLSYNEQFF.

This clone was recorded only once. The chain employs TRBV6-5 and TRBJ2-7, with 9 positions matching TRBD1. CDR3 length: 13 residues. The V gene end was trimmed by 10 bases and the J gene end by 1 base; junction bases not matched to a gene: 5. The germline gives CDR1 MNHEY, CDR2 SVGAGI. The CDR3: CATRDRASYEQYF. In DNA form, the CDR3 reads TGTGCCACCCGGGACAGGGCTTCCTACGAGCAGTACTTC.

The rearrangement uses TRBV19 and TRBJ1-2, with D possibly being TRBD1 (5 bases). CDR1 and CDR2 from the germline V gene are LNHDA and SQIVND (reference sequence). The CDR3 spans 12 residues. Trimming stripped 5 bases from V and 8 bases from J, with 12 bases between. CDR3 coding DNA: TGTGCCAGTAGTCGTAGGGGTAGCGGCTACACCTTC. It specifies CASSRRGSGYTF.

This sequence joins TRBV29-1 and TRBJ2-1; 9 bases map to TRBD2. The germline V gene has CDR1 SQVTM and CDR2 ANQGSEA. CDR3 length equals 16 residues. With 3 bases clipped from V and 4 bases from J, the junction kept 10 bases outside the gene matches. The chain's CDR3 is CSVDGREGEGYNEQFF. The CDR3 DNA sequence: TGCAGCGTTGATGGGCGGGAGGGCGAAGGGTACAATGAGCAGTTCTTC.

V usage is TRBV30 and J usage is TRBJ1-6; D ambiguous. The germline gives CDR1 GTSNPN, CDR2 SVGIG (reference sequence). The CDR3 runs 14 residues. Trimming took off 1 base at V and 7 bases at J, with 11 bases between the two ends. This CDR3 reads CAWSEMTGNSPLHF. The CDR3 bases are TGTGCCTGGAGTGAAATGACGGGGAATTCACCCCTCCACTTT.

Here the CDR3 reads CASSGQSNSPLHF. CDR3 in DNA: TGTGCCAGCTCGGGACAGAGTAATTCACCCCTCCACTTT. The chain combines TRBV18 with TRBJ1-6; 7 bases fit TRBD1. This CDR3 has 13 residues. Germline CDR1 reads KGHSH; CDR2 reads LQKENI. J lost 6 bases, V lost 6 bases, and 2 bases had no gene match.

This CDR3 is CASSQGTGEDEAFF. The DNA for the CDR3 is TGTGCCAGCAGCCAGGGGACAGGGGAGGATGAAGCTTTCTTT. V and J are TRBV3-1 (or the pseudogene TRBV3-2) and TRBJ1-1, with TRBD1 matching over 10 bases. Per germline, CDR1 LGHDT and CDR2 YNNKEL (reference sequence). The CDR3 consists of 14 residues. The V gene end was trimmed by 3 bases and the J gene end by 7 bases; junction bases not matched to a gene: 5.

The chain links TRBV7-9 to TRBJ2-1; TRBD2 matches at 10 bases. CDR1 and CDR2 from the germline V gene are SEHNR and FQNEAQ (reference sequence). The CDR3 runs to 15 residues. The J segment lost 8 bases and the V segment lost 3 bases, leaving 7 bases of the junction unmatched. The CDR3 loop is CASSLLAGVRDEQFF. The CDR3 DNA sequence: TGTGCCAGCAGCTTGCTAGCGGGAGTCCGGGATGAGCAGTTCTTC.

This rearrangement joins TRBV28 to TRBJ1-2, with 8 positions matching TRBD1. This CDR3 has 14 residues. CDR1 MDHEN and CDR2 SYDVKM come from the germline V gene. Germline trimming cut 6 bases from V and 3 bases from J; bases unmatched to any gene: 6. DNA of the CDR3: TGTGCCAGCAGCCTTCAGGGGGCTTACTATGGCTACACCTTC. Protein product: CASSLQGAYYGYTF.

This chain links TRBV18 with TRBJ2-1; TRBD2 might be the D (5 bases). The CDR3 has 13 residues. Per the germline V gene, CDR1 is KGHSH and CDR2 is LQKENI. Trimming stripped 6 bases from V and 8 bases from J, with 14 bases between. The CDR3 loop reads CASSKNGVDEQFF. Written as DNA, the CDR3 is TGTGCCAGCTCTAAAAACGGGGTGGATGAGCAGTTCTTC.

The chain has TRBV28 and TRBJ2-6; 8 bases agree with TRBD2. The CDR3 loop spans 16 amino acids. The V segment lost 7 bases and the J segment 1 base; nucleotides outside the gene matches: 6. Germline lookup yields CDR1 MDHEN and CDR2 SYDVKM. The CDR3, as DNA: TGTGCCAGCATCCAGGGCGGGGGGTCTGGGGCCAACGTCCTGACTTTC. It is translated as CASIQGGGSGANVLTF.

The chain is built from TRBV5-1 and TRBJ2-7; 8 nucleotides line up with TRBD2. The V gene's germline CDR1 is SGHRS and CDR2 YFSETQ. The CDR3 has 17 residues. V shed 0 bases, J shed 6 bases, and the junction held 14 bases outside the gene matches. The CDR3, as DNA: TGCGCCAGCAGCTTGGACCCCCCGGGAGCGGGAGCTTTCGAGCAGTACTTC. Amino acids: CASSLDPPGAGAFEQYF.

The CDR3 region has the DNA TGTGCCACCAGTGATTCCGGGGTCCCAGAGACCCAGTACTTC. Translation gives CATSDSGVPETQYF. This chain joins TRBV24-1 and TRBJ2-5, with D maybe TRBD2 (5 bases). The CDR3 length is 14 residues. Germline-derived CDR1 and CDR2 are KGHDR and SFDVKD. The V end lost 2 bases, the J end lost 4 bases, and 10 bases lay between the germline ends.

The chain joins TRBV7-2 to TRBJ2-1; D might be TRBD1 (6 bases). The germline V and J ends were trimmed by 1 base and 7 bases, with 20 bases remaining between them. This CDR3 has 17 amino acids. Looked up from germline, CDR1 is SGHTA and CDR2 is FQGNSA. The CDR3 DNA reads TGTGCCAGCAGCTTAGAGGTGGGGGCGGCTAGCCGAAATGAGCAGTTCTTC. It specifies CASSLEVGAASRNEQFF.

The CDR3 spells CSVRQGSTDTQYF. CDR3 nucleotide sequence: TGCAGCGTTCGCCAGGGTAGCACAGATACGCAGTATTTT. The chain joins TRBV29-1 to TRBJ2-3; possibly TRBD1 for D (5 bases). Trimming shortened V by 5 bases and J by 0 bases, and 9 bases separated the two germline ends. The CDR3 spans 13 residues. Germline CDR1 reads SQVTM; CDR2 reads ANQGSEA.

The chain joins TRBV5-4 to TRBJ2-2; D is perhaps TRBD1 (6 bases). V was trimmed by 4 bases and J by 1 base, leaving 11 bases between them. This CDR3 region has 15 residues. Per the germline V gene, CDR1 is SGHNT and CDR2 is YYREEE (reference sequence). CDR3 amino acids: CASSLRDKNTGELFF. The CDR3 DNA follows: TGTGCCAGCAGCCTCCGGGACAAGAACACCGGGGAGCTGTTTTTT.

The V gene is TRBV15, the J gene TRBJ1-1; the D gene is possibly TRBD1 (5 bases). The V and J ends lost 9 bases and 1 base respectively, with 12 bases between them. This CDR3 spans 13 amino acids. The germline gives CDR1 LNHNV, CDR2 YYDKDF (reference sequence). The CDR3 DNA reads as TGTGCCACAGGGGCCCTTGCGAACACTGAAGCTTTCTTT. Translating gives CATGALANTEAFF.

This clone was picked up many times. V is TRBV3-1 (or the pseudogene TRBV3-2) and J is TRBJ1-2, with D possibly matching TRBD1 (5 bases). Germline loops: CDR1 LGHDT, CDR2 YNNKEL (reference sequence). This CDR3 contains 15 residues. Trimming removed 4 bases at V and 8 bases at J, with 20 bases between. Written as DNA, the CDR3 is TGTGCCAGCAGCCCCCTGGGGCCGGTGCGCGACGGCTACACCTTC. It codes for CASSPLGPVRDGYTF.